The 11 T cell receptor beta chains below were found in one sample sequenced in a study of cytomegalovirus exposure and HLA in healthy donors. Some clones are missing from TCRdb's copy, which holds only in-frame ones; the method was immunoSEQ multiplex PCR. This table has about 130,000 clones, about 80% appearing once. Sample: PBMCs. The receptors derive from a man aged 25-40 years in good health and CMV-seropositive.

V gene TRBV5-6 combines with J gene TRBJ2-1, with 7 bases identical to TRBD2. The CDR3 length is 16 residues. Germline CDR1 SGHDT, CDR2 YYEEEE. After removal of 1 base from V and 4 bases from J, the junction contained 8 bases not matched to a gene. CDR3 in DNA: TGTGCCAGCAGCTTGCAGGCGGGAGCGTGGTACAATGAGCAGTTCTTC. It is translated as CASSLQAGAWYNEQFF.

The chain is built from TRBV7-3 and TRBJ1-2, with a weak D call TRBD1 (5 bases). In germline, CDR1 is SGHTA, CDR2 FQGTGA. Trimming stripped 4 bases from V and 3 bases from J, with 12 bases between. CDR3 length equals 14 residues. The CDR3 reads CASSSTGGDYGYTF. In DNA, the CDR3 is TGTGCCAGCAGCTCCACTGGGGGGGACTATGGCTACACCTTC.

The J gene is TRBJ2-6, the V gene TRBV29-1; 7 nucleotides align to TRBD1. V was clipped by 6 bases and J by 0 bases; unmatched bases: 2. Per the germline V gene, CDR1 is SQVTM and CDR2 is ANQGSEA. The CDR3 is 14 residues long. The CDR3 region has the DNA TGCAGCGTCCAGGGGGACTCTGGGGCCAACGTCCTGACTTTC. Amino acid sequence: CSVQGDSGANVLTF.

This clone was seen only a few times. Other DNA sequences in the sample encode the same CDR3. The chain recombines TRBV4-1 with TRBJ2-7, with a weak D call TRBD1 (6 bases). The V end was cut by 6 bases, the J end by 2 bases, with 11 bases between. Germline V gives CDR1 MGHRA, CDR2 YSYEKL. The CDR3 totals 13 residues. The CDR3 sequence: CASSRTATYEQYF. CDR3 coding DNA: TGCGCCAGCAGTCGGACAGCCACCTACGAGCAGTACTTC.

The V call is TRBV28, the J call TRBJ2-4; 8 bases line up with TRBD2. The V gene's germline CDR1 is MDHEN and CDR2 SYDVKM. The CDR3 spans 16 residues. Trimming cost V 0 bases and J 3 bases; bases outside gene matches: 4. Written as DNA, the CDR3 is TGTGCCAGCAGTTTATGGGGTAGCGGGGACAAAAACATTCAGTACTTC. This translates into CASSLWGSGDKNIQYF.

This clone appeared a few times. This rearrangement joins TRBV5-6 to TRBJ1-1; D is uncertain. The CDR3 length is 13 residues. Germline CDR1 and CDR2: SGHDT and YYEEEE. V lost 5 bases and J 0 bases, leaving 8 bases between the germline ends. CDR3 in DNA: TGTGCCAGCAGGCTCAGATTGAACACTGAAGCTTTCTTT. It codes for CASRLRLNTEAFF.

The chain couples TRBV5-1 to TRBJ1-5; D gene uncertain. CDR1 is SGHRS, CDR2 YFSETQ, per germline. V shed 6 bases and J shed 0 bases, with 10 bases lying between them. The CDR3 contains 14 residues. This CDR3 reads CASKPDYSNQPQHF. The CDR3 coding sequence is TGCGCCAGCAAGCCCGACTATAGCAATCAGCCCCAGCATTTT.

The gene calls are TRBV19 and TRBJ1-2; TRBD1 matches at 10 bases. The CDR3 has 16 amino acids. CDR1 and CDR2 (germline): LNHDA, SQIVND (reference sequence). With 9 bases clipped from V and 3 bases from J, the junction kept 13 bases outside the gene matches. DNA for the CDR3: TGTGCCAGCAACTCCCCATCTGGACAGGGGGACTATGGCTACACCTTC. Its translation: CASNSPSGQGDYGYTF.

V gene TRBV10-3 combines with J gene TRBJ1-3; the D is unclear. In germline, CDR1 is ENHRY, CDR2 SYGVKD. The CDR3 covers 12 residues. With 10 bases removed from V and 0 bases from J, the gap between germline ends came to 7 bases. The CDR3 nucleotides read TGTGCCACCGAGGGCTCTGGAAACACCATATATTTT. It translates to CATEGSGNTIYF.

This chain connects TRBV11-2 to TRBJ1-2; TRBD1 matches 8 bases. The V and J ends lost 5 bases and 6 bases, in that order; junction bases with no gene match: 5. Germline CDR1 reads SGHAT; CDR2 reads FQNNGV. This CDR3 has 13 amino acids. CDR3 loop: CASSTDRVNGYTF. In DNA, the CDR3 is TGTGCCAGCAGCACGGACAGGGTGAATGGCTACACCTTC.

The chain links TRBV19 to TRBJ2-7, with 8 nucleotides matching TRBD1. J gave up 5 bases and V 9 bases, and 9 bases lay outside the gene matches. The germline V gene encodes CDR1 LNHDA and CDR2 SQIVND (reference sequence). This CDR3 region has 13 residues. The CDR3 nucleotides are TGTGCCAGCCAAGACAGGGGTTTGAACGAGCAGTACTTC. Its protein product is CASQDRGLNEQYF.